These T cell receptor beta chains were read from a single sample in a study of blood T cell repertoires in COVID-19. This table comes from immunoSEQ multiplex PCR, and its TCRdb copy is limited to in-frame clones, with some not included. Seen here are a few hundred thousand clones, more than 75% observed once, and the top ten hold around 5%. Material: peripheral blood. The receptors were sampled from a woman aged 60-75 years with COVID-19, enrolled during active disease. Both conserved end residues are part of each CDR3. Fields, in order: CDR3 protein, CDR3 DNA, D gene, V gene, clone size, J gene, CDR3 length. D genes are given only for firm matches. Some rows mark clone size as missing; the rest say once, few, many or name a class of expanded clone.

CDR3aa: CAIGRSSGYNEPQFF
CDR3nt: TGTGCCATTGGGCGGTCTAGCGGATATAATGAGCCGCAGTTCTTC
d_gene: TRBD2
v_gene: TRBV19
abundance: -
j_gene: TRBJ2-1
len: 15

CDR3aa: CASSWGGWDSNQPQHF
CDR3nt: TGTGCCAGCAGTTGGGGGGGGTGGGATAGCAATCAGCCCCAGCATTTT
d_gene: -
v_gene: TRBV6-5
abundance: -
j_gene: TRBJ1-5
len: 16

CDR3aa: CASSLRTGVAYNEQFF
CDR3nt: TGTGCCAGCAGCTTGCGCACGGGAGTGGCCTACAATGAGCAGTTCTTC
d_gene: -
v_gene: TRBV5-4
abundance: -
j_gene: TRBJ2-1
len: 16

CDR3aa: CAWSARDEQFF
CDR3nt: TGTGCCTGGAGCGCAAGAGATGAGCAGTTCTTC
d_gene: -
v_gene: TRBV30
abundance: -
j_gene: TRBJ2-1
len: 11

CDR3aa: CASRREQNEKLFF
CDR3nt: TGTGCCAGCCGCCGGGAGCAAAACGAAAAACTGTTTTTT
d_gene: -
v_gene: TRBV2
abundance: -
j_gene: TRBJ1-4
len: 13

CDR3aa: CASSPQGPREQYF
CDR3nt: TGTGCCAGCAGCCCACAGGGACCCAGGGAGCAGTACTTC
d_gene: -
v_gene: TRBV7-9
abundance: -
j_gene: TRBJ2-7
len: 13

CDR3aa: CASSFLGTETQYF
CDR3nt: TGTGCCAGCAGCTTTCTAGGTACAGAGACCCAGTACTTC
d_gene: -
v_gene: TRBV5-4
abundance: -
j_gene: TRBJ2-5
len: 13

CDR3aa: CASSLEWGGSYNEQFF
CDR3nt: TGTGCCAGCAGCTTAGAGTGGGGCGGATCCTACAATGAGCAGTTCTTC
d_gene: -
v_gene: TRBV7-6
abundance: -
j_gene: TRBJ2-1
len: 16

CDR3aa: CASSVRGKTDTQYF
CDR3nt: TGTGCCAGCAGTGTACGAGGGAAGACAGATACGCAGTATTTT
d_gene: -
v_gene: TRBV28
abundance: -
j_gene: TRBJ2-3
len: 14

CDR3aa: CASSRGTSGTYEQYF
CDR3nt: TGTGCCAGCAGCCGCGGGACTAGCGGCACGTACGAGCAGTACTTC
d_gene: TRBD2
v_gene: TRBV7-9
abundance: few
j_gene: TRBJ2-7
len: 15

CDR3aa: CASSRAGETQYF
CDR3nt: TGTGCCAGCAGCCGCGCGGGGGAGACCCAGTACTTC
d_gene: -
v_gene: TRBV7-2
abundance: -
j_gene: TRBJ2-5
len: 12

CDR3aa: CASSLRLAGGSVSYNEQFF
CDR3nt: TGTGCCAGCTCACTTCGACTAGCGGGAGGGTCTGTCTCCTACAATGAGCAGTTCTTC
d_gene: TRBD2
v_gene: TRBV18
abundance: -
j_gene: TRBJ2-1
len: 19

CDR3aa: CASTPFGTGRAGANVLTF
CDR3nt: TGTGCCAGTACCCCTTTCGGGACAGGGCGGGCTGGGGCCAACGTCCTGACTTTC
d_gene: TRBD1
v_gene: TRBV19
abundance: once
j_gene: TRBJ2-6
len: 18

CDR3aa: CASSPGLAGVGNEQFF
CDR3nt: TGTGCCAGCAGCCCAGGACTAGCGGGAGTGGGCAATGAGCAGTTCTTC
d_gene: TRBD2
v_gene: TRBV7-3
abundance: -
j_gene: TRBJ2-1
len: 16

CDR3aa: CATSPAGGLYEQYF
CDR3nt: TGTGCCACCAGCCCTGCAGGGGGACTTTACGAGCAGTACTTC
d_gene: -
v_gene: TRBV24-1
abundance: -
j_gene: TRBJ2-7
len: 14

CDR3aa: CASSTPGLAHNEQFF
CDR3nt: TGTGCCAGCAGTACACCGGGACTAGCGCACAATGAGCAGTTCTTC
d_gene: TRBD2
v_gene: TRBV2
abundance: -
j_gene: TRBJ2-1
len: 15

CDR3aa: CASSQEDQGYGYGYTF
CDR3nt: TGCGCCAGCAGCCAAGAGGACCAGGGATATGGGTATGGCTACACCTTC
d_gene: -
v_gene: TRBV4-1
abundance: few
j_gene: TRBJ1-2
len: 16

CDR3aa: CASSPGQGGYGYTF
CDR3nt: TGTGCCAGCAGCCCCGGACAGGGGGGGTATGGCTACACCTTC
d_gene: TRBD1
v_gene: TRBV11-2
abundance: -
j_gene: TRBJ1-2
len: 14

CDR3aa: CASSSVRGRGTEAFF
CDR3nt: TGTGCCAGCAGTTCGGTGAGGGGGCGCGGAACTGAAGCTTTCTTT
d_gene: TRBD1
v_gene: TRBV27
abundance: -
j_gene: TRBJ1-1
len: 15

CDR3aa: CATSRGWGATSSYNEQFF
CDR3nt: TGTGCCACCAGCAGGGGATGGGGCGCGACTAGCTCCTACAATGAGCAGTTCTTC
d_gene: -
v_gene: TRBV15
abundance: once
j_gene: TRBJ2-1
len: 18

CDR3aa: CASSFGRVRNQPQHF
CDR3nt: TGTGCCAGTAGTTTTGGCAGGGTAAGGAATCAGCCCCAGCATTTT
d_gene: -
v_gene: TRBV19
abundance: -
j_gene: TRBJ1-5
len: 15

CDR3aa: CASSPPTGGYTF
CDR3nt: TGTGCCAGCAGCCCCCCGACAGGCGGCTACACCTTC
d_gene: -
v_gene: TRBV4-2
abundance: -
j_gene: TRBJ1-2
len: 12

CDR3aa: CASSPDRGDPQFF
CDR3nt: TGTGCCAGCAGCCCCGACAGGGGGGATCCGCAGTTCTTC
d_gene: TRBD1
v_gene: TRBV6-4
abundance: -
j_gene: TRBJ2-1
len: 13

CDR3aa: CASSHLGQGRRAKNIQYF
CDR3nt: TGTGCCAGCAGCCATTTGGGGCAGGGCCGCCGAGCCAAAAACATTCAGTACTTC
d_gene: -
v_gene: TRBV5-4
abundance: -
j_gene: TRBJ2-4
len: 18

CDR3aa: CASSQDVSPYNEQFF
CDR3nt: TGTGCCAGCAGCCAAGATGTAAGCCCCTACAATGAGCAGTTCTTC
d_gene: -
v_gene: TRBV3-1/TRBV3-2
abundance: -
j_gene: TRBJ2-1
len: 15

CDR3aa: CASSRDRVPNYGYTF
CDR3nt: TGTGCCAGCAGCCGAGACAGGGTTCCTAACTATGGCTACACCTTC
d_gene: TRBD1
v_gene: TRBV7-8
abundance: once
j_gene: TRBJ1-2
len: 15

CDR3aa: CASSWITGTANTGELFF
CDR3nt: TGTGCCAGCAGCTGGATAACCGGGACAGCGAACACCGGGGAGCTGTTTTTT
d_gene: TRBD1
v_gene: TRBV5-5
abundance: -
j_gene: TRBJ2-2
len: 17

CDR3aa: CAWSVSLVAGNTDTQYF
CDR3nt: TGTGCCTGGAGTGTAAGTTTGGTAGCGGGAAACACAGATACGCAGTATTTT
d_gene: TRBD2
v_gene: TRBV30
abundance: -
j_gene: TRBJ2-3
len: 17

CDR3aa: CASSIRLAGGGNTGELLF
CDR3nt: TGTGCCAGTAGTATTCGACTAGCGGGAGGAGGTAACACCGGGGAGCTGCTTTTT
d_gene: TRBD2
v_gene: TRBV19
abundance: -
j_gene: TRBJ2-2
len: 18

CDR3aa: CASSVDTPGTYYNEQFF
CDR3nt: TGTGCCAGCAGCGTAGATACCCCCGGGACATACTACAATGAGCAGTTCTTC
d_gene: -
v_gene: TRBV9
abundance: -
j_gene: TRBJ2-1
len: 17